Listed here are 30 T cell receptor beta chains from one sample, sequenced in a study of blood T cell repertoires in COVID-19. This table comes from immunoSEQ multiplex PCR, and its TCRdb copy is limited to in-frame clones, with some not included. The data contain approximately 15,000 clones, over 75% of them singletons. The source material was peripheral blood. The receptor source for this set is a human donor in a cohort sampled during active COVID-19.

The chain uses TRBV27 and TRBJ2-5; 16 nucleotides agree with TRBD2. CDR1 MNHEY and CDR2 SMNVEV come from the germline V gene (reference sequence). The CDR3 has 19 residues. V trimming: 3 bases; J trimming: 1 base; junction bases outside the gene matches: 8. The CDR3 protein is CASSLGLAGGIKPQETQYF. The CDR3 nucleotides read TGTGCCAGCAGTTTGGGACTAGCGGGAGGGATTAAACCCCAAGAGACCCAGTACTTC.

The rearrangement joins TRBV15 to TRBJ1-5; 9 bases agree with TRBD1. J lost 3 bases, V lost 8 bases, and 2 bases had no gene match. The germline V gene encodes CDR1 LNHNV and CDR2 YYDKDF (reference sequence). The CDR3 contains 13 residues. The CDR3 DNA reads as TGTGCCACCGGGACAGGGTTCAATCAGCCCCAGCATTTT. This sequence encodes CATGTGFNQPQHF.

This chain joins TRBV9 and TRBJ2-7; tentatively, D is TRBD2 (5 bases). The CDR3 runs to 13 residues. CDR1 is SGDLS and CDR2 is YYNGEE in the germline V gene. V lost 2 bases and J lost 7, with 13 bases in between. The CDR3 DNA is TGTGCCAGCAGCGTCAGTCTAGCTGGGGAGCAGTACTTC. Translating it yields CASSVSLAGEQYF.

The chain links TRBV6-6 to TRBJ2-7, with TRBD2 matching over 9 bases. CDR1 MNHNY and CDR2 SVGAGI come from the germline V gene (reference sequence). The J segment lost 0 bases and the V segment lost 6 bases, leaving 6 bases of the junction unmatched. The CDR3 covers 15 residues. The CDR3 region is CASSPTSGLSYEQYF. CDR3 DNA sequence: TGTGCCAGCAGCCCGACTAGCGGCCTCTCCTACGAGCAGTACTTC.

In its sample, this clone was seen a few times. The V call is TRBV27, the J call TRBJ2-7; 11 nucleotides match TRBD1. Germline CDR1 is MNHEY and CDR2 is SMNVEV (reference sequence). CDR3 length: 13 residues. V gave up 2 bases and J gave up 6 bases; unmatched junction bases: 0. The CDR3 reads CASSLGTGGEQYF. The CDR3 region has the DNA TGTGCCAGCAGTTTAGGGACAGGGGGCGAGCAGTACTTC.

The V call is TRBV28, the J call TRBJ1-5; D not resolved. The ends were cut back, 8 bases at V and 4 bases at J, with 9 bases in the middle. The CDR3 consists of 12 residues. Germline V gene sequence: CDR1 MDHEN, CDR2 SYDVKM. Here the CDR3 reads CASRGLNQPQHF. The DNA of the CDR3 is TGTGCCAGCCGAGGGCTAAATCAGCCCCAGCATTTT.

This chain uses TRBV11-3 with TRBJ2-5, with TRBD2 identical over 7 bases. Germline assignment: CDR1 SGHNT and CDR2 YENEEA. The J segment lost 3 bases and the V segment lost 5 bases, leaving 9 bases of the junction unmatched. This CDR3 has 15 amino acids. The CDR3, as DNA: TGTGCCAGCAGCCCGAGCGGGATGATGGAAGAGACCCAGTACTTC. Its protein is CASSPSGMMEETQYF.

Only a few counts were recorded for this clone. The rearrangement uses TRBV11-2 and TRBJ1-4; 8 nucleotides agree with TRBD1. The CDR3 runs to 14 residues. J was trimmed by 7 bases and V by 4 bases; bases with no gene match: 5. In germline, CDR1 is SGHAT, CDR2 FQNNGV. CDR3 sequence: CASSSQGAGEKLFF. The CDR3 bases are TGTGCCAGCAGCTCGCAGGGGGCGGGTGAAAAACTGTTTTTT. Looking up the rest from reference TRBV11-2 and TRBJ1-4 gives the full variable domain: EAGVAQSPRYKIIEKRQSVAFWCNPISGHATLYWYQQILGQGPKLLIQFQNNGVVDDSQLPKDRFSAERLKGVDSTLKIQPAKLEDSAVYLCASSSQGAGEKLFFGSGTQLSVL.

The chain has TRBV24-1 and TRBJ1-6, with 8 bases matching TRBD1. Per the germline V gene, CDR1 is KGHDR and CDR2 is SFDVKD. Trimming took 6 bases from V and 10 from J; bases not matched to a gene: 7. CDR3 length: 14 amino acids. This CDR3 is CATSSGQGDSPLHF. The CDR3 bases are TGTGCCACCAGTTCAGGACAGGGAGACTCACCCCTCCACTTT.

The rearrangement uses TRBV9 and TRBJ2-2, with 10 bases fitting TRBD1. With V trimmed by 4 bases and J by 0 bases, 15 bases remained unmatched. This CDR3 has 20 residues. The V gene's germline CDR1 is SGDLS and CDR2 YYNGEE. Written as DNA, the CDR3 is TGTGCCAGCAGCCCCCGACTTATACCGGGACAGGGGTCGAACACCGGGGAGCTGTTTTTT. Protein product: CASSPRLIPGQGSNTGELFF.

The CDR3 spells CASKIDPSSYEQYF. CDR3 bases: TGTGCCAGCAAAATAGATCCTAGCTCCTACGAGCAGTACTTC. The chain links TRBV2 to TRBJ2-7; no firm D call. Trimming removed 7 bases at V and 0 bases at J, with 13 bases between. Germline-derived CDR1 and CDR2 are SNHLY and FYNNEI. The length of the CDR3 is 14 residues.

V usage is TRBV28 and J usage is TRBJ2-7, with 7 bases lining up with TRBD1. The CDR3 is 15 residues long. Losses at the gene ends were 6 bases for V and 5 bases for J; bases not matched to a gene: 13. Germline CDR1 reads MDHEN; CDR2 reads SYDVKM. The CDR3 reads CASSETGERGNEQYF. The CDR3 region has the DNA TGTGCCAGCAGCGAAACAGGGGAACGGGGAAACGAGCAGTACTTC.

V and J are TRBV19 and TRBJ2-1; maybe TRBD1 (6 bases). There are 15 residues in the CDR3. Trimming took off 3 bases at V and 2 bases at J, with 11 bases between the two ends. The germline CDR1 and CDR2 sequences are LNHDA and SQIVND (reference sequence). Here the CDR3 DNA reads TGTGCCAGTAGTATTAAGGCAGGGGCCTACAATGAGCAGTTCTTC. Translation: CASSIKAGAYNEQFF.

V gene TRBV6-5 combines with J gene TRBJ2-3; 7 positions agree with TRBD2. J was trimmed by 3 bases and V by 7 bases; bases with no gene match: 10. Germline V CDR1 and CDR2: MNHEY, SVGAGI. The length of the CDR3 is 15 residues. The CDR3 region is CASTQAGVGTDTQYF. CDR3 in DNA: TGTGCCAGCACCCAGGCGGGGGTAGGGACAGATACGCAGTATTTT.

This chain joins TRBV2 and TRBJ2-1, with D tentatively TRBD1 (5 bases). V was clipped by 3 bases and J by 12 bases, with 9 bases between them. This CDR3 has 11 amino acids. The germline gives CDR1 SNHLY, CDR2 FYNNEI. The CDR3 sequence is CASSDQGWQFF. The CDR3 DNA reads TGTGCCAGCAGTGATCAGGGTTGGCAGTTCTTC.

V and J are TRBV28 and TRBJ2-1, with 8 bases that match TRBD2. The V gene's germline CDR1 is MDHEN and CDR2 SYDVKM. V was pared by 7 bases and J by 5 bases, with 7 bases of the junction left unmatched. The CDR3 sequence is 14 residues long. The CDR3 DNA is TGTGCCAGCACGGCAGCGGGAGCCCACAATGAGCAGTTCTTC. This codes for CASTAAGAHNEQFF.

The V and J genes are TRBV27 and TRBJ2-5; 12 positions match TRBD2. The CDR3 runs 17 residues. CDR1 is MNHEY, CDR2 SMNVEV, per germline (reference sequence). V trimming: 5 bases; J trimming: 2 bases; junction bases outside the gene matches: 9. The CDR3 region has the DNA TGTGCCAGCAGTCCGAGGACTAGCGGGGCTATACAAGAGACCCAGTACTTC. This gives the protein CASSPRTSGAIQETQYF.

The chain uses TRBV9 and TRBJ2-3; tentatively, D is TRBD2 (6 bases). This CDR3 comprises 14 residues. Trimming took 0 bases from V and 2 from J, leaving 7 bases between them. Germline V gives CDR1 SGDLS, CDR2 YYNGEE. The CDR3 sequence: CASSVAGVTDTQYF. In nucleotides, the CDR3 is TGTGCCAGCAGCGTAGCGGGGGTCACAGATACGCAGTATTTT.

This clone was seen just once. The chain carries TRBV7-2 and TRBJ1-5, with a tentative D call TRBD1 (5 bases). CDR1 and CDR2 (germline): SGHTA, FQGNSA. CDR3 length: 14 amino acids. Trimming stripped 6 bases from V and 3 bases from J, with 12 bases between. CDR3 coding DNA: TGTGCCAGCAGATTAACAGGTTTCAATCAGCCCCAGCATTTT. This encodes CASRLTGFNQPQHF.

This chain links TRBV5-1 with TRBJ1-1, with TRBD1 matching 9 bases. V lost 2 bases and J lost 5; bases outside the gene matches: 1. CDR3 length equals 13 residues. Germline V gene lookup returns CDR1 SGHRS and CDR2 YFSETQ. The CDR3 region has the DNA TGCGCCAGCAGCTTTGGACAGGGGACTGAAGCTTTCTTT. It specifies CASSFGQGTEAFF.

For this clone: The same CDR3 also results from other DNA sequences found in this sample. The chain is built from TRBV30 and TRBJ1-1, with 7 bases matching TRBD1. CDR3 length: 12 amino acids. Germline V CDR1 and CDR2: GTSNPN, SVGIG (reference sequence). After removal of 4 bases from V and 5 bases from J, the junction contained 4 bases not matched to a gene. CDR3 protein: CAWNRGRTEAFF. The CDR3, as DNA: TGTGCCTGGAACAGGGGAAGGACTGAAGCTTTCTTT.

The table lists this clone with a few counts. The rearrangement uses TRBV25-1 and TRBJ2-7; 10 bases fit TRBD2. The V gene end was trimmed by 1 base and the J gene end by 7 bases; junction bases not matched to a gene: 7. The CDR3 extends over 15 amino acids. Germline lookup yields CDR1 MGHDK and CDR2 SYGVNS. This CDR3 reads CASSESLAGGREQYF. CDR3 sequence (DNA): TGTGCCAGCAGTGAATCATTAGCGGGGGGAAGGGAGCAGTACTTC.

V usage is TRBV12-5 and J usage is TRBJ2-7; 10 bases line up with TRBD2. This CDR3 has 16 residues. Germline CDR1 LGHNT, CDR2 FRNRAP. The junction had 5 bases not matched to a gene; V was cut back by 2 bases and J by 1 base. This CDR3 reads CASGLSAGGGSYEQYF. The CDR3 DNA follows: TGTGCTAGTGGTTTGTCAGCGGGAGGGGGTTCCTACGAGCAGTACTTC.

V and J are TRBV28 and TRBJ1-5; 8 bases are a match to TRBD1. CDR1 MDHEN and CDR2 SYDVKM come from the germline V gene. This CDR3 has 18 residues. Trimming took 5 bases from V and 0 from J; bases not matched to a gene: 12. The CDR3 DNA reads as TGTGCCAGCAGTCCGGACAGGGTGACGGGGGGTAGCAATCAGCCCCAGCATTTT. Amino acids: CASSPDRVTGGSNQPQHF.

This rearrangement joins TRBV19 to TRBJ1-5; D is perhaps TRBD1 (6 bases). The CDR3 sequence is 13 residues long. CDR1 and CDR2 from the germline V gene are LNHDA and SQIVND (reference sequence). Trimming removed 5 bases at V and 7 bases at J, with 12 bases between. The CDR3 DNA sequence: TGTGCCAGTAGTGGGAACAGGGACCAGCCCCAGCATTTT. This translates into CASSGNRDQPQHF.

This chain uses TRBV7-2 with TRBJ2-7; weak D call: TRBD2 (6 bases). This CDR3 is 11 amino acids long. Germline V gene sequence: CDR1 SGHTA, CDR2 FQGNSA. Trimming took off 5 bases at V and 5 bases at J, with 7 bases between the two ends. The CDR3 region has the DNA TGTGCCAGCAGCCGGGGGAACGAGCAGTACTTC. Protein: CASSRGNEQYF.

The chain employs TRBV6-5 and TRBJ2-3; 9 positions match TRBD2. The V gene's germline CDR1 is MNHEY and CDR2 SVGAGI. Trimming took 2 bases from V and 4 from J; bases not matched to a gene: 7. The CDR3 is 16 amino acids. This CDR3 reads CASSYKGGGASDTQYF. The DNA of the CDR3 is TGTGCCAGCAGTTACAAAGGCGGGGGGGCTTCAGATACGCAGTATTTT.

This chain links TRBV20-1 with TRBJ2-7; D ambiguous. Germline loops: CDR1 DFQATT, CDR2 SNEGSKA (reference sequence). This CDR3 is built from 12 residues. Trimming stripped 3 bases from V and 2 bases from J, with 8 bases between. CDR3 amino acids: CSASPEPYEQYF. The CDR3 coding sequence is TGCAGTGCTAGTCCGGAGCCCTACGAGCAGTACTTC.

The gene calls are TRBV28 and TRBJ2-7; 9 bases are a match to TRBD1. The CDR3 is made up of 17 amino acids. The germline V gene encodes CDR1 MDHEN and CDR2 SYDVKM. J gave up 4 bases and V 6 bases, and 16 bases lay outside the gene matches. This CDR3 reads CASSPTLLDRGRYEQYF. For the CDR3, the DNA is TGTGCCAGCAGCCCTACATTACTGGACAGGGGTAGGTACGAGCAGTACTTC. The whole variable domain, filled in from reference TRBV28 and TRBJ2-7, reads DVKVTQSSRYLVKRTGEKVFLECVQDMDHENMFWYRQDPGLGLRLIYFSYDVKMKEKGDIPEGYSVSREKKERFSLILESASTNQTSMYLCASSPTLLDRGRYEQYFGPGTRLTVT.

Worth noting for this clone: The sample contains more than one DNA sequence encoding this CDR3. This chain links TRBV28 with TRBJ1-3, with 7 positions matching TRBD1. This CDR3 region has 16 residues. V dropped 5 bases and J dropped 3; count of bases not matched to a gene: 10. The germline CDR1 and CDR2 sequences are MDHEN and SYDVKM. The CDR3 loop reads CASSPWTGGGGNTIYF. The CDR3 region has the DNA TGTGCCAGCAGTCCCTGGACAGGAGGCGGTGGAAACACCATATATTTT.